Listed below are T cell receptor beta chains from one sample, sequenced in a study. TCRdb re-analysed the RT-PCR reads in MiXCR, keeping a single row per CDR3 protein. The table has 550,000 to 750,000 distinct CDR3 sequences, approximately 14% seen once. Sequencing was done on a sample of memory CD4+ T cells from blood. The receptors were gathered from a female donor in good health, serving as a healthy control. CDR3s include the opening cysteine and the closing phenylalanine or tryptophan.

TRBV7-2	TRBJ2-7	CASSRLAAPYEQYF
TRBV5-1	TRBJ1-2	CASSLGGDGGYTF
TRBV27	TRBJ2-7	CASSLGAGGTYEQYF
TRBV24-1	TRBJ1-5	CATSDTNQPQHF
TRBV7-8	TRBJ1-6	CASSLDEYSPLHF
TRBV28	TRBJ1-2	CASSKTGRGGYTF
TRBV18	TRBJ2-1	CASSPLQENEQFF
TRBV28	TRBJ2-7	CASSGSGTGPSYYEQYF
TRBV6-6	TRBJ2-2	CASSYSGGTGTGELFF
TRBV12-3/TRBV12-4	TRBJ2-1	CASSLNQRPSFF
TRBV15	TRBJ1-5	CATSRDLQDRDNQPQHF
TRBV3-1	TRBJ2-2	CASRPSGTNTGELFF
TRBV5-4	TRBJ2-3	CASSLGGRDRPSTDTQYF
TRBV5-6	TRBJ1-5	CASSVGTLPSNQPQHF
TRBV6-5	TRBJ2-2	CASRSPGGGNTGELFF
TRBV5-6	TRBJ1-2	CASIKSTGTFYGYTF
TRBV11-2	TRBJ1-1	CASSKETGRVVAFF
TRBV20-1	TRBJ2-5	CSAMPRLAGYQETQYF
TRBV6-5	TRBJ1-2	CASRTDPNYGYTF
TRBV20-1	TRBJ2-7	CSAIGLRGEQNF
TRBV20-1	TRBJ2-5	CSALDRTERSSSWETQYF
TRBV10-3	TRBJ2-1	CAISRTSSSDNEQFF
TRBV5-1	TRBJ1-5	CASSLVGGEQPQHF
TRBV7-2	TRBJ2-2	CAERGTTNTGELFF
TRBV4-2	TRBJ2-7	CASSQAQADYEQYF
TRBV12-3/TRBV12-4	TRBJ2-5	CASSLRAGETQYF
TRBV25-1	TRBJ2-6	CASSELTSEANVLTF
TRBV7-6	TRBJ1-5	CASSLWFRGDRDDSNQPQHF
TRBV13	TRBJ2-7	CASSRDRGSYEQYF
TRBV6-5	TRBJ1-2	CASSYSSQSAYGYTF
TRBV29-1	TRBJ1-1	CSAQQGWTEAFF
TRBV29-1	TRBJ2-3	CSVEVGVPDTQYF
TRBV27	TRBJ1-2	CASSQDRTYNYGYTF
TRBV12-3/TRBV12-4	TRBJ2-7	CASSFRRTGPENEQYF
TRBV5-1	TRBJ2-1	CASSLRGDVVDNEQFF
TRBV6-6	TRBJ2-7	CASSRDGLTVYEQYF
TRBV2	TRBJ2-3	CALKTSSSTDTQYF
TRBV6-2/TRBV6-3	TRBJ2-3	CASSYGQTQYF
TRBV2	TRBJ2-7	CASTRAGSSYEQYF
TRBV6-6	TRBJ2-1	CASSYSISGRVGNEQFF
TRBV5-1	TRBJ2-3	CASSLGAGAGTDTQYF
TRBV6-5	TRBJ2-2	CASSYGTGFTGELFF
TRBV9	TRBJ2-1	CASSVRGRGQFF
TRBV28	TRBJ2-2	CASSPRANSGVPGELFF
TRBV10-2	TRBJ2-1	CASSADQGLAGAYEQFF